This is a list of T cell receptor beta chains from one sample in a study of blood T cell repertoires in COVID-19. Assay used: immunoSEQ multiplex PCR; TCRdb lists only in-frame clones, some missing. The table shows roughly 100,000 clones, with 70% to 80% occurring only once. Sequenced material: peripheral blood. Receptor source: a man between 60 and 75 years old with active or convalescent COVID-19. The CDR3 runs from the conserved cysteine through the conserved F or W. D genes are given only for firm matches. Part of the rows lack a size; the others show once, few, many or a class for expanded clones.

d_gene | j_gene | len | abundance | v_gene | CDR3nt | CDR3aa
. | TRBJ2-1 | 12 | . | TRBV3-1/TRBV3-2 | TGTGCCAGCAGCCAAGTCGACAATGAGCAGTTCTTC | CASSQVDNEQFF
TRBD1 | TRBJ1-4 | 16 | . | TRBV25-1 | TGTGCCAGCAGTGACCGCCGACAGGGTCTAAGGGAAAAACTGTTTTTT | CASSDRRQGLREKLFF
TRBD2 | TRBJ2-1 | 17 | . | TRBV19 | TGTGCCAGTAGTAATGGACTAGCGGGAGGTTTTTTCAGTGAGCAGTTCTTC | CASSNGLAGGFFSEQFF
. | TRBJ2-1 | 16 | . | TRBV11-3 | TGTGCCAGCAGCTTCTCGGGTCAAACGGGATACAATGAGCAGTTCTTC | CASSFSGQTGYNEQFF
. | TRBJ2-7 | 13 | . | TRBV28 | TGTGCCAGCAGTTCCGGACAGCACCGGGAGCAGTACTTC | CASSSGQHREQYF
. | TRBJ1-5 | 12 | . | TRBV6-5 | TGTGCCAGCAGTAACAGGGATCAGCCCCAGCATTTT | CASSNRDQPQHF
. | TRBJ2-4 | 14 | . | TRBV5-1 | TGCGCCAGCAGCTTGGCATTAGCCAAAAACATTCAGTACTTC | CASSLALAKNIQYF
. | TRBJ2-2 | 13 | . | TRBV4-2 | TGTGCCAGCAGCCAACCGGGGGAGACAGAGCTGTTTTTT | CASSQPGETELFF
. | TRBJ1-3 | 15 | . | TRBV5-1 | TGCGCCAGCAGCTTGGCGGGGAGCTCTGGAAACACCATATATTTT | CASSLAGSSGNTIYF
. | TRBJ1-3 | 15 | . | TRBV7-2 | TGTGCCAGCAGCTTAGTTTTTAAATCTGGAAACACCATATATTTT | CASSLVFKSGNTIYF
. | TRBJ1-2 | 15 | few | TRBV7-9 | TGTGCCAGCAGCTCCGGAAACTACGCTAACTATGGCTACACCTTC | CASSSGNYANYGYTF
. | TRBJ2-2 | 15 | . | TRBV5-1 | TGCGCCAGCAGCCGTGGGAGAACTAACACCGGGGAGCTGTTTTTT | CASSRGRTNTGELFF
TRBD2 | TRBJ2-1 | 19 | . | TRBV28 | TGTGCCAGCAGTTCCCGAGTAAAACTTACTAGCGGGAGATACAATGAGCAGTTCTTC | CASSSRVKLTSGRYNEQFF
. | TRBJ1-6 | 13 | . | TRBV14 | TGTGCCAGCAGCCATCGACAGTCTGCACCCCTCCACTTT | CASSHRQSAPLHF
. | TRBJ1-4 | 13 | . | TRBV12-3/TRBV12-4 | TGTGCCAGCAGTTTGTCAGAGGGTGAAAAACTGTTTTTT | CASSLSEGEKLFF
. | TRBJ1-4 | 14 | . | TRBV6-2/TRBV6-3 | TGTGCCAGCAGTCCCATAGGGAGGACTGAAAAACTGTTTTTT | CASSPIGRTEKLFF
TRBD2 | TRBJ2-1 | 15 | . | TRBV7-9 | TGTGCCAGCAGCTCACCTAGCGGGAAGCCCAATGAGCAGTTCTTC | CASSSPSGKPNEQFF
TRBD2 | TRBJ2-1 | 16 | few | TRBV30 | TGTGCCTGGAGTCCGCCGGGACTAGCGGGATTCAATGAGCAGTTCTTC | CAWSPPGLAGFNEQFF
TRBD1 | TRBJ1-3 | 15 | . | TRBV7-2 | TGTGCCAGCAGCTTAGGAGGCCGGGGACAGACCACCATATATTTT | CASSLGGRGQTTIYF
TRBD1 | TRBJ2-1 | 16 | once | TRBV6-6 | TGTGCCAGCGATGGGACCGGGACAGGGGATCAAAATGAGCAGTTCTTC | CASDGTGTGDQNEQFF
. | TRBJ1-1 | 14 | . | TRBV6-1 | TGTGCCAGCAGTGAAGCTACACGGAACACTGAAGCTTTCTTT | CASSEATRNTEAFF
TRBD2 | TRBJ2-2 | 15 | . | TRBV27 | TGTGCCAGCAGTAGCGGGGGCGGGAACACCGGGGAGCTGTTTTTT | CASSSGGGNTGELFF
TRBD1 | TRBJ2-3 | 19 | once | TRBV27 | TGTGCCAGCAGTTCCCCCAGTCGCCTTGGGACAGGGGGCGCAGATACGCAGTATTTT | CASSSPSRLGTGGADTQYF
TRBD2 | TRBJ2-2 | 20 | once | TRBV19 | TGTGCCAGTACCCCGCAGGGACTAGCGGGACCGGCATTATTGAGCGGGGAGCTGTTTTTT | CASTPQGLAGPALLSGELFF
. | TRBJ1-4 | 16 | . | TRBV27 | TGTGCCAGCAGTTTCAGGGCCATTGCAACTAATGAAAAACTGTTTTTT | CASSFRAIATNEKLFF
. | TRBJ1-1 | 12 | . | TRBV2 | TGTGCCAGCAAAGAGGGGAACACTGAAGCTTTCTTT | CASKEGNTEAFF
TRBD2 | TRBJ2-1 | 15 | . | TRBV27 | TGTGCCAGCAGTCGAGGACTAGCGGGATACAATGAGCAGTTCTTC | CASSRGLAGYNEQFF
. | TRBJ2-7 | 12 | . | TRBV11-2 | TGTGCCAGCAGCACGGGGTTGTACGAGCAGTACTTC | CASSTGLYEQYF
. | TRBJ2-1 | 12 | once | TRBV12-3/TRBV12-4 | TGTGCCAGCAGTTTGACTTTCAATGAGCAGTTCTTC | CASSLTFNEQFF
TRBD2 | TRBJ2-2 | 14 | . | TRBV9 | TGTGCCAGCAGCGTCGGACTAGTCCCCGGGGAGCTGTTTTTT | CASSVGLVPGELFF
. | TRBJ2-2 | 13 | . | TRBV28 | TGTGCCACTAGGACAGAGGTCACCGGGGAGCTGTTTTTT | CATRTEVTGELFF
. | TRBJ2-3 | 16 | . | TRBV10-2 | TGCGCCAGCAGTGAGTCGACTAGACCTAGCACAGATACGCAGTATTTT | CASSESTRPSTDTQYF